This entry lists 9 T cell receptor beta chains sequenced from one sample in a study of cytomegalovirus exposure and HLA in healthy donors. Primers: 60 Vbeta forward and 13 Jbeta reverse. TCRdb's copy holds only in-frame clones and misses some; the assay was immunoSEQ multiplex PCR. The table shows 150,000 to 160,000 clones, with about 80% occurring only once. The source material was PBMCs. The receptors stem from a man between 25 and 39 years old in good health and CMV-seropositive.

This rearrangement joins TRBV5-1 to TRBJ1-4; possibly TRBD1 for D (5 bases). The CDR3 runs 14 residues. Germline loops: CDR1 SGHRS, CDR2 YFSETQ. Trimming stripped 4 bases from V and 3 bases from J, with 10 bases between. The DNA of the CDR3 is TGCGCCAGCAGCACCGGGACTTCTAATGAAAAACTGTTTTTT. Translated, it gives CASSTGTSNEKLFF. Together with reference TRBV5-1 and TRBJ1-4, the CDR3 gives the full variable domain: KAGVTQTPRYLIKTRGQQVTLSCSPISGHRSVSWYQQTPGQGLQFLFEYFSETQRNKGNFPGRFSGRQFSNSRSEMNVSTLELGDSALYLCASSTGTSNEKLFFGSGTQLSVL.

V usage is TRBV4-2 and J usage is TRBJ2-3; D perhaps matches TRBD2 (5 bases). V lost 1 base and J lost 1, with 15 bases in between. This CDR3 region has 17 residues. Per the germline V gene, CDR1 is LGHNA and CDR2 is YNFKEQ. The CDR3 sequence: CASSQGVVEGGTDTQYF. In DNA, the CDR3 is TGTGCCAGCAGCCAAGGTGTAGTCGAGGGCGGCACAGATACGCAGTATTTT.

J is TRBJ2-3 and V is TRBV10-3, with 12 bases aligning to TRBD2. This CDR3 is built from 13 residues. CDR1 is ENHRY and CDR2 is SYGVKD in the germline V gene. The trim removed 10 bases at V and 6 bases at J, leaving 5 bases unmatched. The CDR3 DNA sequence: TGTGCCACCCGGACTAGCGGGATGGATACGCAGTATTTT. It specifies CATRTSGMDTQYF.

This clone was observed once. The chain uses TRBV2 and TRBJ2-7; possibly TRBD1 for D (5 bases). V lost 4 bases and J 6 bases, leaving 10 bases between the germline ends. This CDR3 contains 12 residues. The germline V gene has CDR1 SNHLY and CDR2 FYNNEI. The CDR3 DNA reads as TGTGCCAGCAGTGGAGACAGCTGCGAGCAGTACTTC. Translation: CASSGDSCEQYF.

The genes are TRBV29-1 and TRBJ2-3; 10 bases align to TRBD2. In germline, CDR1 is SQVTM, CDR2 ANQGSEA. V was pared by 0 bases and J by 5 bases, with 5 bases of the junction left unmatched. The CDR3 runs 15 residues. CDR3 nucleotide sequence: TGCAGCGTTGAAGATCTAGCGGGAGAGGTAGATACGCAGTATTTT. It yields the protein CSVEDLAGEVDTQYF.

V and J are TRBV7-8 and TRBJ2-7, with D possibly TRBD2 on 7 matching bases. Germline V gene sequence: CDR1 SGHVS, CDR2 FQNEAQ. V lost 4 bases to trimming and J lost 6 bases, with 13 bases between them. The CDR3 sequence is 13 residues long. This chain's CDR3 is CASSSTRGGEQYF. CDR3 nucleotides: TGTGCCAGCAGCTCAACAAGGGGGGGCGAGCAGTACTTC.

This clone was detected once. DNA of the CDR3: TGTGCCAGCAGCCTAAACCCGGGAGAGGAGACCCAGTACTTC. Its translation: CASSLNPGEETQYF. The V and J genes are TRBV7-3 and TRBJ2-5, with TRBD2 as a possible D gene (6 bases). V was cut by 5 bases and J by 5 bases, with 15 bases left in between. Germline-derived CDR1 and CDR2 are SGHTA and FQGTGA. This CDR3 region has 14 residues.

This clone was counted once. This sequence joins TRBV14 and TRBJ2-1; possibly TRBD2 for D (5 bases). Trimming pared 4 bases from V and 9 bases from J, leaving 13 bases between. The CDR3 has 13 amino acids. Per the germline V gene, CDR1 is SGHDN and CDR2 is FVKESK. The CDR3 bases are TGTGCCAGCAGCCCAGAACTAGGTGGTGAGCAGTTCTTC. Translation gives CASSPELGGEQFF.

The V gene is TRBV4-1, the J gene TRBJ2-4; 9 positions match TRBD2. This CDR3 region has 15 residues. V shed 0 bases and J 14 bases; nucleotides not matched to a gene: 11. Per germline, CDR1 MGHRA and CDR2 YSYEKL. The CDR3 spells CASSQEGSGTSFEYF. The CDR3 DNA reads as TGCGCCAGCAGCCAAGAAGGGAGTGGGACTAGCTTTGAGTACTTC.